This paragraph covers one T cell receptor delta chain sequence. This clone was seen a single time. This receptor's antigen is unknown. No much larger clone exists at a distance of one base, and base qualities are not known. One read alone provides weak support. This record belongs to a study of TRDV2 sequences in healthy donors (dated by TCRdb to the early 2020s). A note on the overall study: Around 19 single-cell-derived gamma9delta2 T cell clones spanning the full range of antitumor activity were TCR-sequenced and traced within the bulk repertoire. Results the study describes overall, beyond this receptor: Observed TCRdelta repertoires were highly focused, yet clonotype frequency did not correlate with antitumor functional potential of the respective clone. TCRdelta clonotypes of several highly reactive clones appeared rare, being undetectable in the bulk sequencing data of their donors.

Bulk sequencing of complete TCR delta chain (Vdelta2) repertoires was used to follow how often functionally characterized gamma9delta2 T cell clones occurred. The Dutch blood bank was the source from which peripheral blood of anonymous healthy donors was purchased. The gamma9delta2 T cells analyzed in the study were derived from peripheral blood of healthy donors. Receptors were amplified or captured by PCR. The instrument was an Illumina MiSeq. The original methods were these. Clonotypes represented by only a single read were excluded when reporting TRDV repertoire clonotype frequencies. TCRdb called clones from the public reads with CATT, and repeated DNA sequences were later combined into one row. TCRdb's processing, not the authors' own work, is the source of the V and J calls. Present in this sample are over 2,000 delta-chain clones, 63% of which were seen just once. 11% to 15% of the sample is in the top ten clones.

Unmatched junction bases come to 12, with V trimmed by 3 bases and J by 0 bases. CDR1 and CDR2 are drawn from the germline V gene: GEAIGNYY, EKD. The CDR3 numbers 19 residues from cysteine through phenylalanine. Of the read, only the CDR3 DNA is kept; its 57 bases are in frame from base 1. The TCR comes from a human donor in good health. The rearranged segments are TRDV2 and TRDJ1; 13 nucleotides in the junction match TRDD3. Sequencing was carried out using Vd2+ gamma-delta T cells from blood. The sample's cell subset or site label, in plain terms: TCR Vdelta2-expressing (gamma9delta2) T cells. The DNA is TGTGCCTGTGACCCAGTACTGGGGGATACGCGTAGGTACACCGATAAACTCATCTTT. This yields the protein CACDPVLGDTRRYTDKLIF.